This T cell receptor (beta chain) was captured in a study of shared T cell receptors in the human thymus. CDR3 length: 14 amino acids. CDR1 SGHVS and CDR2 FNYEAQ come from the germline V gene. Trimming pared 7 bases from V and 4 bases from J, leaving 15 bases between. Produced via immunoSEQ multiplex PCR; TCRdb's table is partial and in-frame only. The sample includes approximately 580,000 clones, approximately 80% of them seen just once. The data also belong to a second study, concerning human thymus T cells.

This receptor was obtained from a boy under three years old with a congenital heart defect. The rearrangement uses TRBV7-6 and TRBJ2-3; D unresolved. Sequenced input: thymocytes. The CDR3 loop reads CASTTKSVADTQYF. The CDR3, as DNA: TGTGCCAGCACCACGAAATCTGTAGCAGATACGCAGTATTTT.